The rows below give T cell receptor beta chains drawn from one sample of a study of OX40 agonist ivuxolimab in advanced cancers. Here immunoSEQ multiplex PCR was the method, and the copy in TCRdb shows in-frame clones only, minus some. This table has about 59,000 clones, 75% to 90% appearing once. The material was CD4+ or CD8+ T cells sorted from blood, obtained in a trial of the OX40 agonist ivuxolimab. Source of these receptors: an adult with an advanced solid tumor such as melanoma, head and neck, liver or kidney cancer. Each CDR3 is given with its conserved first and last residue. A D gene is named only where the DNA matches it firmly. Part of the rows lack a size; the others show once, few, many or a class for expanded clones.

>.|TRBV2|.|TRBJ1-5
TGTGCCAGCAGTGAGGGGAGGGATCAGCCCCAGCATTTT
CASSEGRDQPQHF
>.|TRBV4-1|few|TRBJ2-7
TGCGCCAGCAGCCAAGGGTCCTATCCTTACGAGCAGTACTTC
CASSQGSYPYEQYF
>.|TRBV28|.|TRBJ1-2
TGTGCCAGCAGTGGGACAAGGACTAACTATGGCTACACCTTC
CASSGTRTNYGYTF
>TRBD1|TRBV11-2|.|TRBJ2-1
TGTGCCAGCAGCTTAAGAAGGAGGACAGGAGAGAACAATGAGCAGTTCTTC
CASSLRRRTGENNEQFF
>.|TRBV18|.|TRBJ2-7
TGTGCCAGCTCACCACCGGCGGGGTGGGAGCAGTACTTC
CASSPPAGWEQYF
>TRBD1|TRBV28|.|TRBJ2-2
TGTGCCAGCAGTTTAGACAGGGATCCGGACACCGGGGAGCTGTTTTTT
CASSLDRDPDTGELFF
>TRBD2|TRBV4-1|.|TRBJ2-7
TGCGCCAGCAGCCCCCGTCAGGGAGGGTACGAGCAGTACTTC
CASSPRQGGYEQYF
>TRBD1|TRBV25-1|.|TRBJ1-1
TGTGCCAGCAGCCCTATATGGGGGACAGGGAAAATGAACACTGAAGCTTTCTTT
CASSPIWGTGKMNTEAFF
>.|TRBV7-2|once|TRBJ1-2
TGTGCCAGCAGCCTTAGCAGCAATACAGGTGTGCTATGCTACACCTTC
CASSLSSNTGVLCYTF
>TRBD2|TRBV28|.|TRBJ2-1
TGTGCCAGCCTAGTCAGCGGGAACCGCCCCTACAATGAGCAGTTCTTC
CASLVSGNRPYNEQFF
>.|TRBV19|once|TRBJ2-7
TGTGCCAGTAGTACGGGCTACGAGCAGTACTTC
CASSTGYEQYF
>.|TRBV2|.|TRBJ1-4
TGTGCCAGCAGACTGCGCCAGGGAAATGAAAAACTGTTTTTT
CASRLRQGNEKLFF
>TRBD1|TRBV7-6|once|TRBJ1-1
TGTGCCAGCAGCCCGGGACAGGGTAAAGCTTTCTTT
CASSPGQGKAFF
>.|TRBV27|.|TRBJ2-3
TGTGCCAGCAGTTTTTCGGGGGGCAGGACAGATACGCAGTATTTT
CASSFSGGRTDTQYF
>TRBD2|TRBV5-6|.|TRBJ2-5
TGTGCCAGCAGCGCGGGGGGATTAGGGCGGACCCAGTACTTC
CASSAGGLGRTQYF
>.|TRBV5-1|.|TRBJ2-2
TGCGCCAGCAGCCCAAACGGTTGGGGTTCCGGGGAGCTGTTTTTT
CASSPNGWGSGELFF
>.|TRBV2|.|TRBJ1-2
TGTGCCAGCAGTGAACGCAGGGAGGGGTCCTACACCTTC
CASSERREGSYTF
>TRBD2|TRBV29-1|.|TRBJ2-3
TGCAGCGGCGGAGGGACTAGCGGAAACACAGATACGCAGTATTTT
CSGGGTSGNTDTQYF
>.|TRBV27|.|TRBJ2-3
TGTGCCAGCAGTACTCAAAACACAGATACGCAGTATTTT
CASSTQNTDTQYF
>TRBD1|TRBV6-1|.|TRBJ1-5
TGTGCCAGCAGAGGACAGGGGACCAGCAATCAGCCCCAGCATTTT
CASRGQGTSNQPQHF
>.|TRBV6-5|.|TRBJ1-5
TGTGCCAGCAGTTCCACCGGCGGCGGCAATCAGCCCCAGCATTTT
CASSSTGGGNQPQHF
>TRBD1|TRBV19|.|TRBJ1-2
TGTGCCAGTAGTGTCCAGGGGGCAAATGGCTACACCTTC
CASSVQGANGYTF
>.|TRBV11-2|.|TRBJ1-1
TGTGCCAGCAGCCCGACAGTGATGAACACTGAAGCTTTCTTT
CASSPTVMNTEAFF
>.|TRBV9|.|TRBJ1-6
TGTGCCAGCAGCGTAGATCGGGGGGCACGGTCACCCCTCCACTTT
CASSVDRGARSPLHF
>.|TRBV19|few|TRBJ1-5
TGTGCCAGTAGTATAACCCCGGGCCTACCCCAGCATTTT
CASSITPGLPQHF
>.|TRBV6-4|.|TRBJ1-2
TGTGCCAGCAGTGATCACAGTAACTATGGCTACACCTTC
CASSDHSNYGYTF
>.|TRBV6-1|.|TRBJ1-5
TGTGCCAGCAGTGAAGGGTTAGCTGTGGGTCAGCCCCAGCATTTT
CASSEGLAVGQPQHF
>.|TRBV7-9|.|TRBJ1-2
TGTGCCAGCAGCCTCACAGCTAACTATGGCTACACCTTC
CASSLTANYGYTF
>TRBD2|TRBV5-5|.|TRBJ2-7
TGTGCCAGCAGCCCACATCCAGCGGGATCTTCCTACGAGCAGTACTTC
CASSPHPAGSSYEQYF
>.|TRBV5-1|.|TRBJ1-6
TGCGCCAGCAGCTGGTCGTCTTTGGGGAATTCACCCCTCCACTTT
CASSWSSLGNSPLHF
>.|TRBV21-1|.|TRBJ1-2
TGTGCCAGCAGTCACTACCGGGACAGAAATGGCTACACCTTC
CASSHYRDRNGYTF
>.|TRBV7-8|.|TRBJ2-7
TGTGCCAGCAGCTCTGAAAGAGTATTCCCCTCCTACGAGCAGTACTTC
CASSSERVFPSYEQYF
>TRBD2|TRBV2|few|TRBJ2-3
TGTGCCAGCAGTGAAGCCTCCGGGACTAACACAGATACGCAGTATTTT
CASSEASGTNTDTQYF
>TRBD1|TRBV7-9|.|TRBJ1-5
TGTGCCAGCAGCCAGGGGGATCGGAATCAGCCCCAGCATTTT
CASSQGDRNQPQHF
>TRBD2|TRBV7-9|.|TRBJ2-5
TGTGCCAGCAGCCCCCCCCCGGGGGGAGGGAGAGAGACCCAGTACTTC
CASSPPPGGGRETQYF
>.|TRBV6-1|once|TRBJ1-2
TGTGCCAGCACCTCAGGCGGGAATGGCTTCTACACCTTC
CASTSGGNGFYTF
>.|TRBV5-1|.|TRBJ1-1
TGCGCCAGCAGCTTGGCAGGGTTGTTATCTACTGAAGCTTTCTTT
CASSLAGLLSTEAFF
>.|TRBV30|.|TRBJ1-2
TGTGCCTCCCCTCTAATAGGGAGCTATGGCTACACCTTC
CASPLIGSYGYTF
>TRBD1|TRBV30|few|TRBJ1-5
TGTGCCTGGAGTACCGGGACAGGGGGCTTGGAGCCCCAGCATTTT
CAWSTGTGGLEPQHF
>TRBD1|TRBV30|.|TRBJ1-3
TGTGCCTGTTCGACAGGGGCTAGCTCTGGAAACACCATATATTTT
CACSTGASSGNTIYF
>.|TRBV5-1|.|TRBJ1-3
TGCGCCAGCACGTCGGACACATTCTCTGGAAACACCATATATTTT
CASTSDTFSGNTIYF
>TRBD2|TRBV11-2|once|TRBJ2-7
TGTGCCAGCAGCTTGGGCCCCGGGGAGGGGAAGTACTTC
CASSLGPGEGKYF
>TRBD1|TRBV19|.|TRBJ2-1
TGTGCCAGTAGTACCCGGGACAGGGACAATGAGCAGTTCTTC
CASSTRDRDNEQFF
>.|TRBV19|.|TRBJ2-1
TGTGCCAGTAATAGGGGTCAGAGGGATGAGCAGTTCTTC
CASNRGQRDEQFF
>TRBD1|TRBV6-1|.|TRBJ2-7
TGTGCCAGCAGGTCCGGGACAGGGGAATCCGAGCAGTACTTC
CASRSGTGESEQYF
>TRBD2|TRBV18|once|TRBJ2-3
TGTGCCAGCTCAGGCCTAGCGGGAGGCACAGATACGCAGTATTTT
CASSGLAGGTDTQYF
>.|TRBV30|.|TRBJ1-3
TGTGCCTGGAGTGAGAGCCTTAAGTTGTGGGCTGGAAACACCATATATTTT
CAWSESLKLWAGNTIYF
>TRBD1|TRBV9|.|TRBJ2-7
TGTGCCAGCAGCGGAGCCGGGGGACAGGCACCCTCCTACGAGCAGTACTTC
CASSGAGGQAPSYEQYF
>TRBD2|TRBV5-1|.|TRBJ2-3
TGCGCCAGCAGCTTAATAGTCGGACTAGCGGGGGGCATCACAGATACGCAGTATTTT
CASSLIVGLAGGITDTQYF
>.|TRBV11-2|.|TRBJ1-3
TGTGCCAGCAGCACAGGGATTTCTGGAAACACCATATATTTT
CASSTGISGNTIYF